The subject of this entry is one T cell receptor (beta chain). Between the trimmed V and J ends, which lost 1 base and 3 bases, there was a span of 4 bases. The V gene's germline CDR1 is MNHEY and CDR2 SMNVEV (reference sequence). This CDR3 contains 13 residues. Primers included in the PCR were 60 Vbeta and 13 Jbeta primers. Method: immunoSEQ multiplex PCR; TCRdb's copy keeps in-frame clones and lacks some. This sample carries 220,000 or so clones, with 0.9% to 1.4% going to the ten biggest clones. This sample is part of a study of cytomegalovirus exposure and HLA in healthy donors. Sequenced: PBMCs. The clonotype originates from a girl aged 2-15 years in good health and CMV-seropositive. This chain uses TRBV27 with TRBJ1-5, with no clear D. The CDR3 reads CASSLWANQPQHF. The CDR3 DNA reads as TGTGCCAGCAGTTTATGGGCCAATCAGCCCCAGCATTTT.